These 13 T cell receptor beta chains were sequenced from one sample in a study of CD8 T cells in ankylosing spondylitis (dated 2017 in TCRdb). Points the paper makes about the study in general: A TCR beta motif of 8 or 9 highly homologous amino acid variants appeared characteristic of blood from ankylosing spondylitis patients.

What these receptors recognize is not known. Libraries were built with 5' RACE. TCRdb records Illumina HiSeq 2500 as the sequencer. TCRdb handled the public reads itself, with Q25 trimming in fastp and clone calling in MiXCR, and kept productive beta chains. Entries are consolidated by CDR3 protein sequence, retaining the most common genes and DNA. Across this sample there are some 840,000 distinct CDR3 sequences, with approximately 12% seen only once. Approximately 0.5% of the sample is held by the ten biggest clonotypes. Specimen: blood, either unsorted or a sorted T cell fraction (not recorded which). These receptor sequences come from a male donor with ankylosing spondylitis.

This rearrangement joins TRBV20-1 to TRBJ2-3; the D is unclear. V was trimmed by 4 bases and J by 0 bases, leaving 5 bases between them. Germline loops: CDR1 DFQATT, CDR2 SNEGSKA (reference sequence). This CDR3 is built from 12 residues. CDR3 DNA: TGCAGTGCTATAAGGAGCACAGATACGCAGTATTTT. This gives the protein CSAIRSTDTQYF.

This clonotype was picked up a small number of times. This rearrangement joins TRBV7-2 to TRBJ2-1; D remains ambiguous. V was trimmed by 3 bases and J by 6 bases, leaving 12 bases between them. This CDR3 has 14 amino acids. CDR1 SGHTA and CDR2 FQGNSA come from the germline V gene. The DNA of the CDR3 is TGTGCCAGCAGCTTCGGGCCAGTTATCAATGAGCAGTTCTTC. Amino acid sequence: CASSFGPVINEQFF.

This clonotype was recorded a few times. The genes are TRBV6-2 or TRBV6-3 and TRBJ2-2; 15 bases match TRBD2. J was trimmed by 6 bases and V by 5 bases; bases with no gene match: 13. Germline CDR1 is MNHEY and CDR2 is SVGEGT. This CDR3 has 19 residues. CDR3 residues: CASSPRGLAGGYAPGELFF. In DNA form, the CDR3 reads TGTGCCAGCAGTCCCCGGGGACTAGCGGGGGGCTACGCCCCCGGGGAGCTGTTTTTT.

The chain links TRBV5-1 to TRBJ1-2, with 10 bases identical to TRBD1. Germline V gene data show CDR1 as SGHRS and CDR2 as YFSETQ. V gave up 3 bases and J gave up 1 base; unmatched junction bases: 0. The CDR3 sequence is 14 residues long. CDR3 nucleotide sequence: TGCGCCAGCAGCTGGACAGGGGGTAACTATGGCTACACCTTC. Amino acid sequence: CASSWTGGNYGYTF. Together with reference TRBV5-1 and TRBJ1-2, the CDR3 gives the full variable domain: KAGVTQTPRYLIKTRGQQVTLSCSPISGHRSVSWYQQTPGQGLQFLFEYFSETQRNKGNFPGRFSGRQFSNSRSEMNVSTLELGDSALYLCASSWTGGNYGYTFGSGTRLTVV.

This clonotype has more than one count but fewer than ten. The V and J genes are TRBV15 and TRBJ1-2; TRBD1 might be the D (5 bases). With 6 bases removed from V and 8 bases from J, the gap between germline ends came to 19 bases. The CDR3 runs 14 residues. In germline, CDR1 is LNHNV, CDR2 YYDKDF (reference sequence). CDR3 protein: CATSKNLGVAGYTF. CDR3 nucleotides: TGTGCCACCAGTAAGAACCTGGGGGTCGCGGGCTACACCTTC. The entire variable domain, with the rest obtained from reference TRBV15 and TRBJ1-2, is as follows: DAMVIQNPRYQVTQFGKPVTLSCSQTLNHNVMYWYQQKSSQAPKLLFHYYDKDFNNEADTPDNFQSRRPNTSFCFLDIRSPGLGDTAMYLCATSKNLGVAGYTFGSGTRLTVV.

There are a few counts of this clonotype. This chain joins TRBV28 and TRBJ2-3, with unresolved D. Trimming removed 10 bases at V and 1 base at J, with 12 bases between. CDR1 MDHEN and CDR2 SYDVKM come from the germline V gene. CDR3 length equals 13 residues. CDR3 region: CATKRAGTDTQYF. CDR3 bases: TGTGCCACCAAAAGGGCCGGCACAGATACGCAGTATTTT.

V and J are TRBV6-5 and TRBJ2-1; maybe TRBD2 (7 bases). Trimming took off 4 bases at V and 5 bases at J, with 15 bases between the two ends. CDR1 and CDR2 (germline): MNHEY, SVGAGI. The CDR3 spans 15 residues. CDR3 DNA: TGTGCCAGCAGTTGGGTAAGGGGGGGGGACAATGAGCAGTTCTTC. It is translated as CASSWVRGGDNEQFF.

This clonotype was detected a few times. Written as DNA, the CDR3 is TGTGCCAGCAGTTCAAGGGGCCTAGAGTATGGCTACACCTTC. Translation: CASSSRGLEYGYTF. The rearrangement uses TRBV6-5 and TRBJ1-2; tentative D call: TRBD1 (5 bases). The CDR3 loop spans 14 amino acids. With 4 bases removed from V and 5 bases from J, the gap between germline ends came to 14 bases. Germline CDR1 MNHEY, CDR2 SVGAGI.

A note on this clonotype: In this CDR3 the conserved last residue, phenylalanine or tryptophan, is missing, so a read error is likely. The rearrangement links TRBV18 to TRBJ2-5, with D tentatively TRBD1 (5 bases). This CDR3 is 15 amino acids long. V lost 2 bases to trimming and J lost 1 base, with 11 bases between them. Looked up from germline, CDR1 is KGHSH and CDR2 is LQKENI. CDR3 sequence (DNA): TGTGCCAGCTCACCAACTCCGCAGGGCCAAGAGACCCAGTACATC. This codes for CASSPTPQGQETQYI.

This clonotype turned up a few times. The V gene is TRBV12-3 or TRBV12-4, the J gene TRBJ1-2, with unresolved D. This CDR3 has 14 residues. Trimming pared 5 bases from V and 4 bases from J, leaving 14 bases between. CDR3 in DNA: TGTGCCAGCAGTCTCCACGGGGTAGGCTATGGCTACACCTTC. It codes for CASSLHGVGYGYTF.

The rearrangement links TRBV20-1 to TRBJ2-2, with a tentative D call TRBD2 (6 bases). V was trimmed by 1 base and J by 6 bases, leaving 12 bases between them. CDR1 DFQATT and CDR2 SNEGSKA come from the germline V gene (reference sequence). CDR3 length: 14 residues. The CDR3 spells CSARVPGVAGELFF. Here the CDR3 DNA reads TGCAGTGCTAGAGTCCCGGGGGTTGCCGGGGAGCTGTTTTTT.

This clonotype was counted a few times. This CDR3 is CSVEKTGAGNTIYF. The CDR3, as DNA: TGCAGCGTGGAAAAAACAGGAGCCGGAAACACCATATATTTT. The V and J genes are TRBV29-1 and TRBJ1-3; TRBD1 might be the D (5 bases). CDR3 length equals 14 residues. Trimming removed 6 bases from V and 4 bases from J, with 16 bases in between. CDR1 is SQVTM and CDR2 is ANQGSEA in the germline V gene.

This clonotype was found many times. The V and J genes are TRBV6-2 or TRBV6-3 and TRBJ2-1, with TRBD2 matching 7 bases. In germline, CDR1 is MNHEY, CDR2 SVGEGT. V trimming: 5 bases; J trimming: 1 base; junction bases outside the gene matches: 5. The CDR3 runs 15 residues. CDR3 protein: CASSRLAVSYNEQFF. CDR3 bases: TGTGCCAGCAGTCGACTAGCTGTATCCTACAATGAGCAGTTCTTC.